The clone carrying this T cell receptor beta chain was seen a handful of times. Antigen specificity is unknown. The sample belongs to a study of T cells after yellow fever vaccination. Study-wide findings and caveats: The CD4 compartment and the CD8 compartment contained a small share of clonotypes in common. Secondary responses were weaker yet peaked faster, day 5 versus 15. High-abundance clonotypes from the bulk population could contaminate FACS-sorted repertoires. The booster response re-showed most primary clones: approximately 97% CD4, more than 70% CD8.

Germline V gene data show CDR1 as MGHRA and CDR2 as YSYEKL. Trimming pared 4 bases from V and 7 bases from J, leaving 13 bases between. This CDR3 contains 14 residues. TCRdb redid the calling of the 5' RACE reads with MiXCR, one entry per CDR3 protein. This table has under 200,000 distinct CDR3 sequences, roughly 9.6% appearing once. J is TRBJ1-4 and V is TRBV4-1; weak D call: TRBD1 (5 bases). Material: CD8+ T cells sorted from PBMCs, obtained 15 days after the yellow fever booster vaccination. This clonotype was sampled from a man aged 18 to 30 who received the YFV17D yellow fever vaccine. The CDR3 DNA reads TGCGCCAGCAGCCCCGCCAGCGGGGGTGAAAAACTGTTTTTT. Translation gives CASSPASGGEKLFF.